This T cell receptor (beta chain) was sequenced during a study of blood T cell repertoires in COVID-19. At the level of the study: Samples representing acute and convalescent COVID-19 were sourced from the United States, Italy and Spain. T cells, B-cell-depleted T cells, or PBMCs supplied cDNA or gDNA.

Sequenced by immunoSEQ multiplex PCR; TCRdb stores in-frame clones only, minus some. Of about 250,000 clones detected, about 85% appear once; the ten largest clones hold around 8%. V shed 1 base, J shed 5 bases, and the junction held 7 bases outside the gene matches. The CDR3 spans 15 residues. From germline, CDR1 is SGHNT and CDR2 YENEEA. The clonotype originates from a woman of 80 years or more with acute or convalescent COVID-19. V gene TRBV11-3 combines with J gene TRBJ2-5; 7 nucleotides align to TRBD1. The sequencing input was peripheral blood. The CDR3 region has the DNA TGTGCCAGCAGCTTAGGGGACAGCGGTGACGAGACCCAGTACTTC. Its translation is CASSLGDSGDETQYF.